The sequence of this T cell receptor (beta chain) was determined in a study of shared clonotypes between healthy human individuals. Study-wide points: Sharing across four donors was highest in naive CD4 (around 5%) and lowest in memory CD8 (0.4%). Sample collection involved blood only; tissue repertoires are likely different. Genetic and exposure-history diversity was limited by the small donor number.

Note on this clone: Its antigen is not known.

Germline V gene sequence: CDR1 MNHNS, CDR2 SASEGT. Trimming removed 10 bases from V and 7 bases from J; junction bases left unmatched: 13. This CDR3 has 15 residues. Investigators spread the genomic DNA of each subset evenly over several immunoSEQ plates. Libraries were prepared by immunoSEQ multiplex PCR; TCRdb keeps only in-frame clonotypes and omits some of them. In the table there are 2 million to 2.5 million clones, 90% to 97% of which are singletons. Sequenced material: naive CD4+ T cells sorted from blood. Documented subset: CD45RA+ positively selected. The source of this sequence is a man between 18 and 29 years old in good health. The V call is TRBV6-1, the J call TRBJ1-4; 9 bases are shared with TRBD1. Here the CDR3 DNA reads TGTGCCACCAGGGATACAGGGGGCCTTGGTGAAAAACTGTTTTTT. Encoded protein: CATRDTGGLGEKLFF.